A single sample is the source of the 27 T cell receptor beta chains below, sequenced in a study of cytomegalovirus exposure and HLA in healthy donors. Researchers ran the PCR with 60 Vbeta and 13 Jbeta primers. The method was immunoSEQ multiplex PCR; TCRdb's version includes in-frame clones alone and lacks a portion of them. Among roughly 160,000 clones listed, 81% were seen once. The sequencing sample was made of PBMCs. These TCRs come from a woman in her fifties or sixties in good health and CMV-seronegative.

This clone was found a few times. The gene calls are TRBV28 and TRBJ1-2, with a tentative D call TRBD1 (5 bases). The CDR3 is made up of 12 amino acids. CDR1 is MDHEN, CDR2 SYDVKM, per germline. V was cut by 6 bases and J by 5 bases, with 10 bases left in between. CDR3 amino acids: CASSPRAYGYTF. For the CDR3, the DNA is TGTGCCAGCAGCCCCAGGGCATATGGCTACACCTTC.

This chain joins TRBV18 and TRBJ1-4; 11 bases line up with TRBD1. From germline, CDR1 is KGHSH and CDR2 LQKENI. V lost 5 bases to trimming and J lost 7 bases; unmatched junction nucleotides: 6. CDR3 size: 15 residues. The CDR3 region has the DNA TGTGCCAGCTCAACCAGTGGGACAGGGGGTGAAAAACTGTTTTTT. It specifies CASSTSGTGGEKLFF.

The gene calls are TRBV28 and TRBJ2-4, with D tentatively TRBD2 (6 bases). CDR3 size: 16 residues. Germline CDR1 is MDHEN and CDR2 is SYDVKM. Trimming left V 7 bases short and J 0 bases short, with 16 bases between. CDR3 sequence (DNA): TGTGCCAGCACATCAACGGGAGTTCTAGCCAAAAACATTCAGTACTTC. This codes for CASTSTGVLAKNIQYF. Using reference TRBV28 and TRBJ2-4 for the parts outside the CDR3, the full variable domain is DVKVTQSSRYLVKRTGEKVFLECVQDMDHENMFWYRQDPGLGLRLIYFSYDVKMKEKGDIPEGYSVSREKKERFSLILESASTNQTSMYLCASTSTGVLAKNIQYFGAGTRLSVL.

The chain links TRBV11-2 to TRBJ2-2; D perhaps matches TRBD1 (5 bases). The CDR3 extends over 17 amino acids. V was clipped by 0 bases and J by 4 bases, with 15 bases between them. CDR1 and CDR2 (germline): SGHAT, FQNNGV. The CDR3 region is CASSLDFEGVVTGELFF. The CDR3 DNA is TGTGCCAGCAGCTTAGATTTCGAAGGGGTGGTCACCGGGGAGCTGTTTTTT.

CDR3 residues: CASSRLTGLAVNEQFF. In DNA, the CDR3 is TGCGCCAGCAGCCGCCTGACGGGACTAGCGGTTAATGAGCAGTTCTTC. The chain recombines TRBV5-1 with TRBJ2-1; 11 bases match TRBD2. The V and J ends lost 4 bases and 7 bases, in that order; junction bases with no gene match: 10. CDR1 SGHRS and CDR2 YFSETQ come from the germline V gene. The CDR3 covers 16 residues.

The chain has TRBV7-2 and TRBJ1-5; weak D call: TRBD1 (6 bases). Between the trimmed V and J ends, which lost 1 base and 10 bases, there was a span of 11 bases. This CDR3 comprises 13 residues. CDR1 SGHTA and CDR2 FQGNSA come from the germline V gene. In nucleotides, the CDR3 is TGTGCCAGCAGCTTAGAAAGGGGGTCACCCCAGCATTTT. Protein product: CASSLERGSPQHF.

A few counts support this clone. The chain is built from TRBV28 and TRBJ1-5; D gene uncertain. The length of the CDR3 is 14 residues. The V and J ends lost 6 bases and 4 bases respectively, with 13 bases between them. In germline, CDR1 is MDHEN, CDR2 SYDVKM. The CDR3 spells CASSHTDRNQPQHF. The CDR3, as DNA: TGTGCCAGCAGCCATACAGATAGAAATCAGCCCCAGCATTTT.

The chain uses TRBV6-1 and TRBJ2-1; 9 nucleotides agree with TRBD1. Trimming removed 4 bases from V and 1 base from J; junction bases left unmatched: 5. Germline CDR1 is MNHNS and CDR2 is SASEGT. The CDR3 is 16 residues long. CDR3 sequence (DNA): TGTGCCAGCAGTGCAGGACAGGGGACATCCTACAATGAGCAGTTCTTC. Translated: CASSAGQGTSYNEQFF.

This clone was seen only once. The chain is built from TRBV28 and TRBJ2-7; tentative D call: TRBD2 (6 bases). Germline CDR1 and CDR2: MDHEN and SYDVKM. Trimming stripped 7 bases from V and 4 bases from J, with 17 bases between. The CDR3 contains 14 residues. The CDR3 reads CASTHSGPSYEQYF. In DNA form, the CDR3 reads TGTGCCAGCACCCATAGCGGTCCGAGTTACGAGCAGTACTTC.

DNA for the CDR3: TGTGCCAGCAGCTCCCCGGGTGGGACAGGGGGCTTACTCCATGAGCAGTTCTTC. It encodes CASSSPGGTGGLLHEQFF. This chain joins TRBV7-9 and TRBJ2-1; 12 bases line up with TRBD1. In germline, CDR1 is SEHNR, CDR2 FQNEAQ (reference sequence). The CDR3 totals 18 residues. Losses at the gene ends were 4 bases for V and 8 bases for J; bases not matched to a gene: 15.

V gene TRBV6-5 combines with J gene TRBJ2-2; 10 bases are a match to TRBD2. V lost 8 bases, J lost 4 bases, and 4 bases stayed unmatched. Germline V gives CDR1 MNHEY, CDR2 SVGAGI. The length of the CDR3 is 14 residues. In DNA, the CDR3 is TGTGCCAGCGTGGCTAGCGGGGGCACCGGGGAGCTGTTTTTT. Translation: CASVASGGTGELFF.

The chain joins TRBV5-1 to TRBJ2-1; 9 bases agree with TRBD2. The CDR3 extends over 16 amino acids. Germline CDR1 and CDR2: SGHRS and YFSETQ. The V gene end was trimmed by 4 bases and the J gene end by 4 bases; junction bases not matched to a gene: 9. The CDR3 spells CASSPGLAIMYNEQFF. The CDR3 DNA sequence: TGCGCCAGCAGCCCGGGACTAGCCATAATGTACAATGAGCAGTTCTTC.

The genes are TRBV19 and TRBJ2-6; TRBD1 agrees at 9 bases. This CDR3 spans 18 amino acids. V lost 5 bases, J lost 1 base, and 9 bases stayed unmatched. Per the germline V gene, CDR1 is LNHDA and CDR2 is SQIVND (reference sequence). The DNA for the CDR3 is TGTGCCAGTAGTCTTTTTGGGACAGGGAGGTCTGGGGCCAACGTCCTGACTTTC. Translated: CASSLFGTGRSGANVLTF.

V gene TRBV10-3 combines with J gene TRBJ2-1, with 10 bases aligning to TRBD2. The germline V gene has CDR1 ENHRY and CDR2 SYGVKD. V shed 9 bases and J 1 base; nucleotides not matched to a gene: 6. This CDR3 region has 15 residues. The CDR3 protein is CAIQPAGGSYNEQFF. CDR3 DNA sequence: TGTGCCATACAGCCAGCGGGGGGGTCCTACAATGAGCAGTTCTTC.

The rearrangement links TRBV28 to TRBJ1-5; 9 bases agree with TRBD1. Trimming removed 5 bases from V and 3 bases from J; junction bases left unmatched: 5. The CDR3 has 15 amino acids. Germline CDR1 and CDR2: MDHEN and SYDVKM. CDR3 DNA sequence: TGTGCCAGCAGTCTCGGGGACAGGGCCAATCAGCCCCAGCATTTT. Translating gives CASSLGDRANQPQHF.

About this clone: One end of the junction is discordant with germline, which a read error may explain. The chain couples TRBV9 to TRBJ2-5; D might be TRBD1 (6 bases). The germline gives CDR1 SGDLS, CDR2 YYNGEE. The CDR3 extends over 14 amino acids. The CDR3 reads CASSVRQVGEAQYF. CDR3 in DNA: TGTGCCAGCAGCGTACGACAGGTAGGAGAGGCCCAGTACTTC.

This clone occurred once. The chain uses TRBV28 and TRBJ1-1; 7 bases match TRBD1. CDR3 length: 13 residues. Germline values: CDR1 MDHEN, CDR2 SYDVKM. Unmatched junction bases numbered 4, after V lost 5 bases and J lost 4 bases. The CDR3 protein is CASSVPGGTEAFF. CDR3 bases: TGTGCCAGCAGTGTACCAGGGGGCACTGAAGCTTTCTTT.

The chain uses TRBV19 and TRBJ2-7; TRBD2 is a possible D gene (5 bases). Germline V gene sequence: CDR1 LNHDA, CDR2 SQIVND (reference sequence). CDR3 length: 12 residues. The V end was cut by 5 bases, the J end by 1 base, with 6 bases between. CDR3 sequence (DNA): TGTGCCAGTAGTGGAGGATCCTACGAGCAGTACTTC. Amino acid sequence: CASSGGSYEQYF.

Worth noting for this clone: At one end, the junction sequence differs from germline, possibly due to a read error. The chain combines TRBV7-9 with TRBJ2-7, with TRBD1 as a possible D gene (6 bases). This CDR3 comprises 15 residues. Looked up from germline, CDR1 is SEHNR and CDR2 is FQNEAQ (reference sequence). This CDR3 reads CSSSPNRTVYYEQYF. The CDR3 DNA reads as TGTTCCAGCAGCCCAAACCGGACAGTTTACTACGAGCAGTACTTC.

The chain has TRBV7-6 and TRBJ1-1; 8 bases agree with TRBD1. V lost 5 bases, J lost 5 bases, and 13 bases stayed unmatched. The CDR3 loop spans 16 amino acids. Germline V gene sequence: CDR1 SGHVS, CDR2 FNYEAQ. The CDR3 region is CASSRTGAGGGTEAFF. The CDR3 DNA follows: TGTGCCAGCAGCCGAACCGGGGCAGGGGGCGGGACTGAAGCTTTCTTT. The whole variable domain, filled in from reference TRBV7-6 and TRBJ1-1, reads GAGVSQSPRYKVTKRGQDVALRCDPISGHVSLYWYRQALGQGPEFLTYFNYEAQQDKSGLPNDRFSAERPEGSISTLTIQRTEQRDSAMYRCASSRTGAGGGTEAFFGQGTRLTVV.

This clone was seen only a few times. The CDR3 bases are TGTGCCAGCAGCAAGGGACTAGCGGGGGCGGAGACCCAGTACTTC. It specifies CASSKGLAGAETQYF. The chain employs TRBV7-2 and TRBJ2-5, with 14 bases matching TRBD2. Trimming at V came to 5 bases and at J to 5 bases, leaving 4 bases not matched to a gene. CDR3 size: 15 residues. CDR1 is SGHTA, CDR2 FQGNSA, per germline. The entire variable domain, with the rest obtained from reference TRBV7-2 and TRBJ2-5, is as follows: GAGVSQSPSNKVTEKGKDVELRCDPISGHTALYWYRQSLGQGLEFLIYFQGNSAPDKSGLPSDRFSAERTGGSVSTLTIQRTQQEDSAVYLCASSKGLAGAETQYFGPGTRLLVL.

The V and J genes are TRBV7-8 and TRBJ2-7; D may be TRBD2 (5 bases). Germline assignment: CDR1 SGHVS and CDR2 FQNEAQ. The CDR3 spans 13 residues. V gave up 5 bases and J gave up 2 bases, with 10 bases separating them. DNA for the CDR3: TGTGCCAGCAGCCAGACTACCGCCTACGAGCAGTACTTC. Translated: CASSQTTAYEQYF.

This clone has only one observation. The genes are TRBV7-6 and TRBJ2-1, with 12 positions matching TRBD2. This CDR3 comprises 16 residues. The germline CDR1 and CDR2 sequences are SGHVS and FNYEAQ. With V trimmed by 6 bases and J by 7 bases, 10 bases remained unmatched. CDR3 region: CASSPPALAGGNEQFF. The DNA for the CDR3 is TGTGCCAGCAGTCCACCCGCACTAGCGGGAGGAAATGAGCAGTTCTTC.

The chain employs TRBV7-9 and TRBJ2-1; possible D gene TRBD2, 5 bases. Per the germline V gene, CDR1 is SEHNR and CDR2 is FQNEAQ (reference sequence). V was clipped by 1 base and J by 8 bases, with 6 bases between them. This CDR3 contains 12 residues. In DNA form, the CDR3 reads TGTGCCAGCAGCTTAGTGCGGGATGAGCAGTTCTTC. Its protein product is CASSLVRDEQFF.

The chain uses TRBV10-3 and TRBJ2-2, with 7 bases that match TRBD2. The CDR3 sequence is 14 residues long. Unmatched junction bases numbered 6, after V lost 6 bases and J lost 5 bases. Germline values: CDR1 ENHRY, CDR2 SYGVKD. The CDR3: CAIRGTTSTGELFF. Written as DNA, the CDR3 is TGTGCCATCAGGGGGACTACCAGTACCGGGGAGCTGTTTTTT.

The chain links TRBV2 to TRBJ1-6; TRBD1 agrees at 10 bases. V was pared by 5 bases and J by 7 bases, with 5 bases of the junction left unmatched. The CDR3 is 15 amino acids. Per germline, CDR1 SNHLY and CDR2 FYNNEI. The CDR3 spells CASSWTGGMNSPLHF. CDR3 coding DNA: TGTGCCAGCAGTTGGACAGGGGGTATGAATTCACCCCTCCACTTT.

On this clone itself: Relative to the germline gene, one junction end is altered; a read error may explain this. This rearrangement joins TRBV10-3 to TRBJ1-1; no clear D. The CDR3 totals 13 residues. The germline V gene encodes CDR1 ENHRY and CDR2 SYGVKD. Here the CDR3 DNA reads TGTGCCAGCAGTGTCACAGAGAACACTGAAGCTTTCTTT. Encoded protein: CASSVTENTEAFF.